One sample yielded the 11 T cell receptor beta chains listed below, sequenced in a study of T-cell memory formation after mild COVID-19. TCRdb passed the 5' RACE reads through MiXCR, listing each CDR3 protein once. The sample lists tens of thousands of distinct CDR3 sequences; more than 8% were seen once. Sequencing was performed on PBMCs or a T cell subset sorted from them (not recorded which). The receptors come from a man aged 18 to 30 who had mild COVID-19 (a few samples of this study predate the infection). Cell type and time point are not known.

In regard to this clonotype: A much larger clone differs by one base, so this may be a read error. The rearrangement uses TRBV20-1 and TRBJ2-1; unclear D gene. CDR1 is DFQATT, CDR2 SNEGSKA, per germline (reference sequence). This CDR3 region has 12 residues. V lost 5 bases to trimming and J lost 8 bases, with 13 bases between them. For the CDR3, the DNA is TGCAGTGCTGCCGGAGATGGTGATGAGCAGTTCTTC. Its translation is CSAAGDGDEQFF.

The chain carries TRBV25-1 and TRBJ1-2; D is unclear. This CDR3 comprises 14 residues. Deletions cut 3 bases from V and 7 bases from J, with 15 bases between. Looked up from germline, CDR1 is MGHDK and CDR2 is SYGVNS. The CDR3 is CASSDATTLSGYTF. As DNA, the CDR3 is TGTGCCAGCAGTGACGCTACAACGCTATCTGGCTACACCTTC.

This clonotype was recorded many times. The V and J genes are TRBV5-1 and TRBJ2-2, with D possibly being TRBD1 or TRBD2 (5 bases each). The germline V gene has CDR1 SGHRS and CDR2 YFSETQ. CDR3 length equals 17 residues. With 3 bases removed from V and 0 bases from J, the gap between germline ends came to 15 bases. This CDR3 is CASSSNGANANTGELFF. As DNA, the CDR3 is TGCGCCAGCAGCTCGAACGGGGCTAACGCGAACACCGGGGAGCTGTTTTTT.

The chain has TRBV12-3 or TRBV12-4 and TRBJ2-1; D call uncertain. The CDR3 loop spans 11 amino acids. Trimming stripped 3 bases from V and 8 bases from J, with 5 bases between. The CDR3 sequence: CASSLADEQFF. Written as DNA, the CDR3 is TGTGCCAGCAGTTTGGCCGATGAGCAGTTCTTC.

The rearrangement joins TRBV5-5 to TRBJ1-5, with 7 bases identical to TRBD1. V shed 4 bases, J shed 6 bases, and the junction held 13 bases outside the gene matches. The germline V gene encodes CDR1 SGHKS and CDR2 YYEKEE (reference sequence). The CDR3 length is 16 residues. CDR3 sequence: CASSLTLLDRAQPQHF. The CDR3 DNA reads TGTGCCAGCAGCCTCACCCTTTTAGACAGGGCTCAGCCCCAGCATTTT.

The chain links TRBV5-4 to TRBJ1-6; D gene uncertain. V was trimmed by 1 base and J by 8 bases, leaving 22 bases between them. Looked up from germline, CDR1 is SGHNT and CDR2 is YYREEE (reference sequence). The CDR3 extends over 18 amino acids. The CDR3 DNA is TGTGCCAGCAGCTTGCGAGCAGCCCGATCATACGGGTATTCACCCCTCCACTTT. This encodes CASSLRAARSYGYSPLHF.

This chain connects TRBV12-3 or TRBV12-4 to TRBJ2-2, with a possible D match to TRBD1 (7 bases). This CDR3 region has 15 residues. The germline V and J ends were trimmed by 10 bases and 5 bases, with 20 bases remaining between them. In DNA, the CDR3 is TGTGCCACCCTCTCAGGGGGGCCTGGAACCGGGGAGCTGTTTTTT. Translation gives CATLSGGPGTGELFF.

The rearrangement joins TRBV5-1 to TRBJ2-3; 14 bases match TRBD2. Germline CDR1 and CDR2: SGHRS and YFSETQ. The CDR3 runs to 17 residues. V was pared by 0 bases and J by 6 bases, with 6 bases of the junction left unmatched. Here the CDR3 DNA reads TGCGCCAGCAGCTTGGGACTAGCGGGGGGGCCAGCGGATACGCAGTATTTT. It specifies CASSLGLAGGPADTQYF.

In this sample, this clonotype turned up many times. The genes are TRBV5-1 and TRBJ2-2; TRBD1 is a possible D gene (5 bases). The germline V gene encodes CDR1 SGHRS and CDR2 YFSETQ. The V gene lost 0 bases and the J gene lost 4 bases, with 10 bases spanning the gap. CDR3 length equals 15 residues. The CDR3: CASSLESQGTGELFF. The CDR3, as DNA: TGCGCCAGCAGCTTGGAGTCTCAGGGCACCGGGGAGCTGTTTTTT.

A few counts support this clonotype. The chain couples TRBV24-1 to TRBJ2-1, with a tentative D call TRBD1 (5 bases). CDR3 size: 13 residues. V lost 3 bases and J 6 bases, leaving 8 bases between the germline ends. CDR1 and CDR2 (germline): KGHDR, SFDVKD. CDR3 residues: CATSDGHINEQFF. The CDR3 region has the DNA TGTGCCACCAGTGATGGACATATCAATGAGCAGTTCTTC.

A few counts support this clonotype. V gene TRBV25-1 combines with J gene TRBJ2-5; D not certain. The CDR3 length is 14 residues. Per the germline V gene, CDR1 is MGHDK and CDR2 is SYGVNS. Trimming stripped 4 bases from V and 1 base from J, with 10 bases between. Here the CDR3 reads CASSGRLGQETQYF. The CDR3 DNA is TGTGCCAGCAGTGGAAGACTGGGCCAAGAGACCCAGTACTTC.